A single sample gave rise to the 13 T cell receptor beta chains below, sequenced in a study of T cells in Graves' hyperthyroidism and ophthalmopathy. RNA transcripts gave rise to amplified TCR beta CDR3 regions. When the TCR CDR3 underwent first-round RT-PCR, the HTBI primer set was used. TCRdb processed the multiplex PCR reads anew with MiXCR; each CDR3 protein has one entry. Here the sample spans more than 300,000 distinct CDR3 sequences, roughly a sixth being singletons. The source material was blood. Receptors originate from a woman in her twenties or thirties with Graves' hyperthyroidism that later progressed to Graves' ophthalmopathy.

This clonotype was seen repeatedly, ten times or more. This chain uses TRBV5-1 with TRBJ1-1; possibly TRBD1 for D (6 bases). The CDR3 is 16 amino acids. The ends were cut back, 0 bases at V and 4 bases at J, with 16 bases in the middle. Germline V lookup: CDR1 SGHRS, CDR2 YFSETQ. For the CDR3, the DNA is TGCGCCAGCAGCTTGGGGACAGCCAACTCTGTCACTGAAGCTTTCTTT. Residues: CASSLGTANSVTEAFF.

There are many counts of this clonotype. The V call is TRBV27, the J call TRBJ1-2, with D possibly being TRBD1 (5 bases). This CDR3 spans 14 amino acids. V lost 5 bases, J lost 7 bases, and 17 bases lay in between. CDR1 and CDR2 (germline): MNHEY, SMNVEV (reference sequence). Here the CDR3 DNA reads TGTGCCAGCAGTCCCCTAGGCGGGGGTAGTGGCTACACCTTC. It specifies CASSPLGGGSGYTF.

V is TRBV28 and J is TRBJ2-3; 10 bases match TRBD1. The CDR3 covers 16 residues. Looked up from germline, CDR1 is MDHEN and CDR2 is SYDVKM. The trim removed 3 bases at V and 5 bases at J, leaving 8 bases unmatched. CDR3 DNA sequence: TGTGCCAGCAGTTTCGGTACCGGGACAGGGGTAGATACGCAGTATTTT. Translating it yields CASSFGTGTGVDTQYF.

There are many counts of this clonotype. The J gene is TRBJ2-1, the V gene TRBV11-2; the match to TRBD2 covers 14 bases. Losses at the gene ends were 5 bases for V and 0 bases for J; bases not matched to a gene: 6. The CDR3 is 18 amino acids. Germline V lookup: CDR1 SGHAT, CDR2 FQNNGV. The CDR3: CASSPGTSGGASYNEQFF. CDR3 DNA: TGTGCCAGCAGCCCAGGGACTAGCGGGGGCGCCTCCTACAATGAGCAGTTCTTC.

This clonotype has ten or more counts. This chain links TRBV19 with TRBJ2-7; no clear D. This CDR3 region has 12 residues. V lost 5 bases, J lost 4 bases, and 9 bases lay in between. Germline V gene sequence: CDR1 LNHDA, CDR2 SQIVND (reference sequence). This CDR3 reads CASSSWGYEQYF. The CDR3 nucleotides read TGTGCCAGTAGTTCCTGGGGATACGAGCAGTACTTC.

About this clonotype itself: A much larger clone differs from this one at a single base, so this may be a read error. This chain links TRBV12-3 or TRBV12-4 with TRBJ2-7; D may correspond to TRBD1 or TRBD2 (6 bases each). The CDR3 is 11 residues long. CDR3 protein: CTSTRGGEQYF. CDR3 nucleotide sequence: TGTACCAGTACTAGAGGGGGGGAGCAGTACTTC.

V gene TRBV2 combines with J gene TRBJ2-5, with 7 nucleotides matching TRBD2. The germline CDR1 and CDR2 sequences are SNHLY and FYNNEI. V was clipped by 5 bases and J by 5 bases; unmatched bases: 8. The CDR3 runs 14 residues. The CDR3 DNA reads TGTGCCAGCAGTCGGGGGGAGAGGCCGGAGACCCAGTACTTC. Protein sequence: CASSRGERPETQYF.

About this clonotype: One base away lies a much larger clone, so this may be a sequencing read error. This sequence joins TRBV5-6 and TRBJ1-2; D perhaps matches TRBD1 (6 bases). The germline CDR1 and CDR2 sequences are SGHDT and YYEEEE. CDR3 length equals 15 residues. This CDR3 is CASSPGGIDGGGYSF. The CDR3 DNA reads TGTGCCAGCAGCCCGGGAGGCATCGACGGTGGGGGCTACAGCTTC.

This clonotype has a handful of counts. This chain links TRBV18 with TRBJ2-7; tentatively, D is TRBD2 (5 bases). V lost 3 bases to trimming and J lost 5 bases, with 14 bases between them. CDR3 length: 14 amino acids. Per the germline V gene, CDR1 is KGHSH and CDR2 is LQKENI. The CDR3 loop reads CASSPTIRRDEQYF. CDR3 nucleotides: TGTGCCAGCTCACCGACTATTCGTCGGGACGAGCAGTACTTC. The complete variable domain, with remaining parts taken from reference TRBV18 and TRBJ2-7, reads NAGVMQNPRHLVRRRGQEARLRCSPMKGHSHVYWYRQLPEEGLKFMVYLQKENIIDESGMPKERFSAEFPKEGPSILRIQQVVRGDSAAYFCASSPTIRRDEQYFGPGTRLTVT.

The CDR3 reads CASSLSGFSGYTF. In DNA form, the CDR3 reads TGCGCCAGCAGCTTGTCAGGTTTTAGTGGCTACACCTTC. V gene TRBV5-1 combines with J gene TRBJ1-2; D gene ambiguous. Trimming took off 1 base at V and 7 bases at J, with 11 bases between the two ends. This CDR3 region has 13 residues. From germline, CDR1 is SGHRS and CDR2 YFSETQ.

V gene TRBV24-1 combines with J gene TRBJ2-2; 9 bases agree with TRBD2. In germline, CDR1 is KGHDR, CDR2 SFDVKD. CDR3 length: 16 residues. V lost 4 bases to trimming and J lost 6 bases; unmatched junction nucleotides: 8. CDR3 region: CATSDNSGSQAGELFF. The CDR3 region has the DNA TGTGCCACCAGTGACAATAGCGGGAGTCAGGCCGGGGAGCTGTTTTTT.

In its sample, this clonotype was seen many times. This chain links TRBV11-2 with TRBJ2-7, with D possibly called TRBD1 or TRBD2 (5 bases each). CDR3 length: 14 amino acids. Trimming took off 3 bases at V and 3 bases at J, with 12 bases between the two ends. The germline V gene has CDR1 SGHAT and CDR2 FQNNGV. CDR3 amino acids: CASSFLRGYYEQYF. Here the CDR3 DNA reads TGTGCCAGCAGCTTCCTGAGGGGCTACTACGAGCAGTACTTC.

V gene TRBV5-1 combines with J gene TRBJ2-3, with 7 bases that match TRBD2. CDR1 is SGHRS and CDR2 is YFSETQ in the germline V gene. Trimming removed 1 base from V and 3 bases from J; junction bases left unmatched: 5. This CDR3 contains 15 residues. The CDR3 loop is CASSLYGGSTDTQYF. As DNA, the CDR3 is TGCGCCAGCAGCTTGTACGGGGGGTCTACAGATACGCAGTATTTT. Filled out from reference TRBV5-1 and TRBJ2-3, the complete variable domain reads KAGVTQTPRYLIKTRGQQVTLSCSPISGHRSVSWYQQTPGQGLQFLFEYFSETQRNKGNFPGRFSGRQFSNSRSEMNVSTLELGDSALYLCASSLYGGSTDTQYFGPGTRLTVL.